Below, 18 T cell receptor beta chains from the same sample are listed, as sequenced in a study of T-cell memory formation after mild COVID-19. TCRdb passed the 5' RACE reads through MiXCR, listing each CDR3 protein once. This table holds fewer than 700,000 distinct CDR3 sequences, about a sixth found once. Sequenced material: PBMCs or a T cell subset sorted from them (not recorded which). Source of these receptors: an adult woman who had mild COVID-19 (a few samples of this study predate the infection). Cell type and time point are not known.

There are a few counts of this clonotype. The chain links TRBV7-2 to TRBJ2-7; D not resolved. V shed 1 base and J shed 2 bases, with 12 bases lying between them. The CDR3 spans 15 residues. CDR1 and CDR2 (germline): SGHTA, FQGNSA. The CDR3 sequence: CASSLGAGVTYEQYF. In nucleotides, the CDR3 is TGTGCCAGCAGCTTAGGGGCTGGGGTTACCTACGAGCAGTACTTC.

The chain joins TRBV4-1 to TRBJ2-1; D is unresolved. The germline V gene encodes CDR1 MGHRA and CDR2 YSYEKL. CDR3 length: 12 amino acids. V lost 3 bases to trimming and J lost 7 bases, with 7 bases between them. CDR3 sequence reads: CASSHVANEQFF. CDR3 nucleotides: TGCGCCAGCAGCCATGTTGCGAATGAGCAGTTCTTC.

V gene TRBV19 combines with J gene TRBJ1-6, with unresolved D. V lost 0 bases to trimming and J lost 7 bases, with 13 bases between them. The CDR3 has 16 residues. Germline-derived CDR1 and CDR2 are LNHDA and SQIVND (reference sequence). The CDR3 is CASSIDPVSTNSPLHF. The CDR3 region has the DNA TGTGCCAGTAGTATAGATCCTGTCAGCACCAATTCACCCCTCCACTTT. The entire variable domain, with the rest obtained from reference TRBV19 and TRBJ1-6, is as follows: DGGITQSPKYLFRKEGQNVTLSCEQNLNHDAMYWYRQDPGQGLRLIYYSQIVNDFQKGDIAEGYSVSREKKESFPLTVTSAQKNPTAFYLCASSIDPVSTNSPLHFGNGTRLTVT.

The chain joins TRBV4-3 to TRBJ1-5; no reliable D call. The germline V gene has CDR1 LGHNA and CDR2 YSLEER. CDR3 length equals 13 residues. V lost 4 bases and J 4 bases, leaving 8 bases between the germline ends. The CDR3 spells CASSRSRNQPQHF. The CDR3 DNA is TGCGCCAGCAGCCGATCACGGAATCAGCCCCAGCATTTT.

The rearrangement links TRBV7-3 to TRBJ2-1, with 12 positions matching TRBD1. CDR1 is SGHTA and CDR2 is FQGTGA in the germline V gene. V lost 3 bases to trimming and J lost 7 bases; unmatched junction nucleotides: 7. This CDR3 is 16 amino acids long. The CDR3 DNA reads TGTGCCAGCAGCTTGAATCCGGGACAGGGGGCTAATGAGCAGTTCTTC. It translates to CASSLNPGQGANEQFF.

V gene TRBV4-3 combines with J gene TRBJ2-1; TRBD2 is a possible D gene (6 bases). Germline CDR1 reads LGHNA; CDR2 reads YSLEER. V was pared by 0 bases and J by 16 bases, with 25 bases between. This CDR3 region has 16 residues. CDR3 coding DNA: TGCGCCAGCAGCCAAGATTCGTCCGCCCCCGGGACTTCTCTTTTCTTC. This gives the protein CASSQDSSAPGTSLFF.

This chain uses TRBV30 with TRBJ2-7, with D possibly being TRBD2 (5 bases). V lost 7 bases, J lost 4 bases, and 17 bases lay in between. This CDR3 region has 13 residues. Germline-derived CDR1 and CDR2 are GTSNPN and SVGIG (reference sequence). The CDR3 region is CAYHQLDRYEQYF. The DNA for the CDR3 is TGTGCCTACCATCAACTAGACCGTTACGAGCAGTACTTC.

J is TRBJ1-1 and V is TRBV3-1; D not certain. The V gene's germline CDR1 is LGHDT and CDR2 YNNKEL (reference sequence). The CDR3 runs 13 residues. With 4 bases removed from V and 7 bases from J, the gap between germline ends came to 13 bases. The CDR3 region is CASSPDGWGEAFF. CDR3 nucleotide sequence: TGTGCCAGCAGCCCGGACGGGTGGGGTGAAGCTTTCTTT.

This clonotype was seen a few times. The J gene is TRBJ2-1, the V gene TRBV24-1; the D gene is possibly TRBD1 (5 bases). V lost 5 bases, J lost 4 bases, and 17 bases lay in between. This CDR3 contains 16 residues. The germline V gene encodes CDR1 KGHDR and CDR2 SFDVKD. CDR3 nucleotides: TGTGCCACCAGTGGAGCAGGGCCCCCGACGTACAATGAGCAGTTCTTC. Translated: CATSGAGPPTYNEQFF.

This clonotype was seen a few times. This chain uses TRBV20-1 with TRBJ2-1; 10 bases map to TRBD1. The CDR3 is made up of 15 amino acids. V shed 0 bases and J 3 bases; nucleotides not matched to a gene: 2. The V gene's germline CDR1 is DFQATT and CDR2 SNEGSKA (reference sequence). CDR3 sequence reads: CSARDRDRGYNEQFF. Written as DNA, the CDR3 is TGCAGTGCTAGAGACCGGGACAGGGGCTACAATGAGCAGTTCTTC.

The rearrangement links TRBV7-9 to TRBJ2-3, with D hard to call. Germline V gene sequence: CDR1 SEHNR, CDR2 FQNEAQ (reference sequence). V shed 5 bases and J shed 6 bases, with 15 bases lying between them. The CDR3 consists of 14 residues. The CDR3 reads CASSPQRPYDTQYF. Here the CDR3 DNA reads TGTGCCAGCAGCCCGCAACGACCATATGATACGCAGTATTTT. The full variable domain, rest sourced from reference TRBV7-9 and TRBJ2-3, is DTGVSQNPRHKITKRGQNVTFRCDPISEHNRLYWYRQTLGQGPEFLTYFQNEAQLEKSRLLSDRFSAERPKGSFSTLEIQRTEQGDSAMYLCASSPQRPYDTQYFGPGTRLTVL.

This clonotype was counted ten times or more. The gene calls are TRBV27 and TRBJ2-2, with 9 bases that match TRBD2. Germline values: CDR1 MNHEY, CDR2 SMNVEV (reference sequence). The ends lost 5 bases at V and 6 bases at J; junction bases unmatched: 7. This CDR3 contains 15 residues. Here the CDR3 reads CASSPGLARPGELFF. DNA of the CDR3: TGTGCCAGCAGTCCGGGACTAGCTCGGCCCGGGGAGCTGTTTTTT.

The rearrangement uses TRBV12-3 or TRBV12-4 and TRBJ1-1; 12 bases fit TRBD1. J lost 3 bases, V lost 6 bases, and 8 bases had no gene match. The CDR3 is 16 amino acids. CDR3 nucleotide sequence: TGTGCCAGCAGAGCCGGGACAGGGGGCCTCTACACTGAAGCTTTCTTT. It specifies CASRAGTGGLYTEAFF.

CDR3 sequence: CASSLTSQGGDEQFF. DNA for the CDR3: TGTGCCAGCAGCTTAACGTCCCAGGGCGGCGATGAGCAGTTCTTC. The chain couples TRBV7-3 to TRBJ2-1; possible D gene TRBD1, 5 bases. Trimming took off 0 bases at V and 8 bases at J, with 14 bases between the two ends. The CDR3 has 15 residues. Germline CDR1 SGHTA, CDR2 FQGTGA.

This chain joins TRBV10-3 and TRBJ2-1; 13 positions match TRBD2. V lost 4 bases to trimming and J lost 2 bases; unmatched junction nucleotides: 2. Germline V lookup: CDR1 ENHRY, CDR2 SYGVKD. The CDR3 contains 16 residues. CDR3 region: CAISGGLAGTYNEQFF. The CDR3 nucleotides are TGTGCCATCAGTGGGGGACTAGCGGGAACCTACAATGAGCAGTTCTTC.

The chain joins TRBV7-9 to TRBJ1-4; 7 bases align to TRBD1. The CDR3 is 14 residues long. Germline CDR1 is SEHNR and CDR2 is FQNEAQ (reference sequence). The V gene end was trimmed by 3 bases and the J gene end by 7 bases; junction bases not matched to a gene: 5. The CDR3 is CASSFGRGTEKLFF. For the CDR3, the DNA is TGTGCCAGCAGCTTCGGCAGGGGGACTGAAAAACTGTTTTTT.

V is TRBV18 and J is TRBJ1-1; unclear D gene. The V and J ends lost 8 bases and 2 bases respectively, with 12 bases between them. CDR3 length equals 13 residues. Germline V CDR1 and CDR2: KGHSH, LQKENI. The CDR3 DNA is TGTGCCAGCAATTTCCAGGCTAACACTGAAGCTTTCTTT. Amino acids: CASNFQANTEAFF.

The V and J genes are TRBV15 and TRBJ2-3; the D gene is possibly TRBD2 (6 bases). Per the germline V gene, CDR1 is LNHNV and CDR2 is YYDKDF (reference sequence). The V end lost 3 bases, the J end lost 10 bases, and 11 bases lay between the germline ends. The CDR3 is 12 residues long. As DNA, the CDR3 is TGTGCCACCAGCAGTGGGGAGCGGGCGCAGTATTTT. Amino acid sequence: CATSSGERAQYF.